This TCR beta chain was sequenced in a study of blood T cell repertoires in COVID-19. Study as a whole: The United States, Italy and Spain were the sources of the acute and convalescent COVID-19 samples. Nucleic acid was either cDNA or gDNA, and it came from T cells, B-cell-depleted T cells, or PBMCs.

Germline values: CDR1 SGHTS, CDR2 YDEGEE. This CDR3 comprises 17 residues. With V trimmed by 0 bases and J by 5 bases, 5 bases remained unmatched. Original processing methods: How many nucleated cells were present was estimated from reference gene primer amplification. The data were produced by immunoSEQ multiplex PCR, yet TCRdb's version contains in-frame clones alone and is incomplete. The V and J calls and the clone size are those of that table, but D and trimming were determined from the DNA. The sample includes about 120,000 clones, approximately 85% of them seen just once. The V call is TRBV5-8, the J call TRBJ2-2; TRBD2 agrees at 12 bases. The source is an elderly man with acute or convalescent COVID-19. Input material: peripheral blood. CDR3 amino acids: CASSLGLAGVRTGELFF. Here the CDR3 DNA reads TGTGCCAGCAGCTTGGGACTAGCGGGAGTAAGGACCGGGGAGCTGTTTTTT.